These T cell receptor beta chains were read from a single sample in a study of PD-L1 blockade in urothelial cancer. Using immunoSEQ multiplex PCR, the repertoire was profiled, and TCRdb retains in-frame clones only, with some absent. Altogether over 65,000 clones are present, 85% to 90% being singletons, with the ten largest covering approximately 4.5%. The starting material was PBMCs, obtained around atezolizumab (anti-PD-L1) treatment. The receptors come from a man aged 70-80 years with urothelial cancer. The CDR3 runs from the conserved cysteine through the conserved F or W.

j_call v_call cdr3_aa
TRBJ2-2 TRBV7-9 CASSFVLGTARGAGELFF
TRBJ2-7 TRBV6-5 CASSTSGGSYEQYF
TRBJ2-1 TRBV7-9 CASSLGGLANNEQFF
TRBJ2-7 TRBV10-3 CAISEGGRSYEQYF
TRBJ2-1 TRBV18 CASSPLRSSYNEQFF
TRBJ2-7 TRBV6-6 CASSYGGGPYEQYF
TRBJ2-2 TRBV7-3 CASSFTGGLAGELFF
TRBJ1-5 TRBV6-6 CASRSDRGPNQPQHF
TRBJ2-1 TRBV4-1 CASTQVGSDEQFF
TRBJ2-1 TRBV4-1 CASSHQGTSGKSSYNEQFF
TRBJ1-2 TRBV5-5 CASSLGAGGANYGYTF
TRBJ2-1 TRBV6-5 CASRRLAGWNEQFF
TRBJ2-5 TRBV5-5 CPSWGNRDRVRETQYF
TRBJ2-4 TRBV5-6 CASRSSAGAKNIQYF
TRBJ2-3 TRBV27 CASSSGQGLGTQYF
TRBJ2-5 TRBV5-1 CASSLGQYQETQYF
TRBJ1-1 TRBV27 CASSLGGDTEAFF
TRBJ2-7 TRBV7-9 CASSLGGQGAYEQYF
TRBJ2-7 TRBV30 CAWSALSGSYEQYF
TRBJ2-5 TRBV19 CASSTGGAGTQYF
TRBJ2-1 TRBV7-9 CASSLEGRLVWNEQFF
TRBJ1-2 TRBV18 CASSSTGDMNYGYTF
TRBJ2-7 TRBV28 CASSRTSGSSYEQYF
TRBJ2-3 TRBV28 CASSSGTSGRTDTQYF
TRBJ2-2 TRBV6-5 CASSIGTPNTGELFF
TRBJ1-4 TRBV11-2 CASSLRDREAEKLFF
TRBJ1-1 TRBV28 CASRPQGMNTEAFF
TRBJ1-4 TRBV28 CASRYRDSATNEKLFF
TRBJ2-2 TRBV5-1 CASSLTYRGNTGELFF
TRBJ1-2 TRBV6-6 CASSYPPQGQGAKIYF
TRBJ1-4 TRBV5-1 CASSLGTGGGSTNEKLFF
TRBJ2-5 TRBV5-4 CASSLGTSGIQETQYF
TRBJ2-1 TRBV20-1 CSASLLDEQFF
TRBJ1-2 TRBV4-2 CASSQEARAHGYTF
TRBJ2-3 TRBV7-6 CASSLDRGDTQYF
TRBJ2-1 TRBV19 CASSRPGRYNEQFF
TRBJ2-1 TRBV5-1 CASSLGGADNEQFF
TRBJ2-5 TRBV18 CASSPPGRETQYF
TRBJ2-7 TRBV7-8 CASSPLAGEGEQYF
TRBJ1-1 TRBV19 CASSITGGTIEAFF
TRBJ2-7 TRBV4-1 CASSQEAGGTYEQYF
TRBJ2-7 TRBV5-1 CASSLTSGSYEQYF
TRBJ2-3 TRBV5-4 CASSSPGTSAGGGTQYF
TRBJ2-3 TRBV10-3 CAISDREGAYTQYF
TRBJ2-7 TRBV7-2 CASSRDSIGEQYF
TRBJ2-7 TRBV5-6 CASSLVGLAGGHYEQYF
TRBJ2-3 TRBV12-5 CASGLGTSTDTQYF
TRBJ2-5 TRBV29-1 CSVGHGYETQYF
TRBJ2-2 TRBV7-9 CASSSWTGPTGELFF
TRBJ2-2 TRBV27 CASSVRGTQPGELFF
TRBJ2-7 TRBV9 CASSVGGASGRFSYEQYF
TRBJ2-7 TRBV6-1 CASSEARPYEQYF
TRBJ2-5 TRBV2 CASRRGDSSQETQYF
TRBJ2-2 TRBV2 CASSQLAGGPGELFF
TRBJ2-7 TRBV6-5 CASSTTTSYEQYF